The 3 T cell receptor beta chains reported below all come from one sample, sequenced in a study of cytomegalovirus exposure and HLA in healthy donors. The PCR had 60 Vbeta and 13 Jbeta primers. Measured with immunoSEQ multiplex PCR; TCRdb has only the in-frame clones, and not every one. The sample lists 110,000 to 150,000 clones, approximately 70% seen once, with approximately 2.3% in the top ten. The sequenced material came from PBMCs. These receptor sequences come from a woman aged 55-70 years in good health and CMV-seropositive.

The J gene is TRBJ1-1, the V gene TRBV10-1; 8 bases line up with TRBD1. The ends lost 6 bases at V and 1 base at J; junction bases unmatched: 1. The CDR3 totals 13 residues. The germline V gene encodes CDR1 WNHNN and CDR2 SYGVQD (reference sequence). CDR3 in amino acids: CASSDRGNTEAFF. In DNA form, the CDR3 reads TGCGCCAGCAGCGACAGGGGGAACACTGAAGCTTTCTTT.

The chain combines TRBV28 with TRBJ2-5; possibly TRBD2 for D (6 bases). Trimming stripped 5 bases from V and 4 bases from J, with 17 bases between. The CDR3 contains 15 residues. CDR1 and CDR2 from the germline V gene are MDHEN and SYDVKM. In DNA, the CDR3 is TGTGCCAGCAGTACTCATAGCGGAGGGCCAGAGACCCAGTACTTC. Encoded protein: CASSTHSGGPETQYF. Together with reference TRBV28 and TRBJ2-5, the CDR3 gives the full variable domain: DVKVTQSSRYLVKRTGEKVFLECVQDMDHENMFWYRQDPGLGLRLIYFSYDVKMKEKGDIPEGYSVSREKKERFSLILESASTNQTSMYLCASSTHSGGPETQYFGPGTRLLVL.

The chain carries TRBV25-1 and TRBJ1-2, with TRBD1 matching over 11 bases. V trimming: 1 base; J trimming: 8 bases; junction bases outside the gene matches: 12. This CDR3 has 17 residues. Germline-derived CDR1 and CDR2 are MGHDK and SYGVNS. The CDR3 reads CASSESFGTGGIGGYTF. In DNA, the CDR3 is TGTGCCAGCAGTGAATCATTTGGGACAGGGGGGATTGGGGGCTACACCTTC.